The clone carrying this T cell receptor beta chain has ten or more counts. No antigen is known for it. They built TCR cDNA with 5'RACE template switching, a step that put in a universal primer site and UMIs. A single record per CDR3 protein comes from TCRdb applying MiXCR to the 5' RACE reads. The table lists hundreds of thousands of distinct CDR3 sequences, 15% to 20% of them singletons. This sample is drawn from a study of T cells after yellow fever vaccination. Study outcomes and limitations: Some clonotypes, a small share, were shared between CD4 and CD8 compartments. Subsequent booster samples again held most clones from primary vaccination (96% CD4, about 86% CD8).

Trimming removed 2 bases from V and 5 bases from J, with 18 bases in between. The CDR3 has 15 amino acids. Per germline, CDR1 DFQATT and CDR2 SNEGSKA (reference sequence). The sequenced sample was PBMCs, obtained before the yellow fever booster vaccination. This TCR derives from a man aged 18 to 29 who received the YFV17D yellow fever vaccine. The rearrangement joins TRBV20-1 to TRBJ2-5; possibly TRBD1 for D (6 bases). The CDR3 protein is CSARPPTGTPETQYF. The CDR3 coding sequence is TGCAGTGCTAGACCTCCTACAGGGACCCCCGAGACCCAGTACTTC.